These T cell receptor beta chains were read from a single sample in a study of CD8 T cells in Susac syndrome. TCRdb independently ran MiXCR on the immunoSEQ multiplex PCR reads; one entry per CDR3 protein. The sample records some 180,000 distinct CDR3 sequences, just under 95% being singletons. The sequenced sample was CD4+ T cells from PBMCs. These receptors were obtained from a human donor in good health. Both conserved end residues are part of each CDR3. The D gene is left open where the match is weak. Part of the rows lack a size; the others show once, few, many or a class for expanded clones.

>NA|15|NA|TRBV7-2|TRBJ1-2
TGTGCCAGCAGCTTAAATAGAGACAGATCCTATGGCTACACCTTC
CASSLNRDRSYGYTF
>TRBD2|16|NA|TRBV9|TRBJ2-3
TGTGCCAGCAGCCCTCCACTGAGCGGGGTGTCAGATACGCAGTATTTT
CASSPPLSGVSDTQYF
>NA|14|NA|TRBV18|TRBJ1-5
TGTGCCAGCGCGGGCCGGGATCGCAATCAGCCCCAGCATTTT
CASAGRDRNQPQHF
>TRBD2|16|NA|TRBV7-9|TRBJ2-5
TGTGCCAGCAGCTTGACGGTACTAGCGGGAGAAGAGACCCAGTACTTC
CASSLTVLAGEETQYF
>NA|15|NA|TRBV3-1|TRBJ2-3
TGTGCCAGCAGCCAAGATGGGGCGGAAACAGATACGCAGTATTTT
CASSQDGAETDTQYF
>NA|12|NA|TRBV6-2/TRBV6-3|TRBJ2-5
TGTGCCAGCAGCTCACAGAAAGAGACCCAGTACTTC
CASSSQKETQYF
>NA|13|NA|TRBV20-1|TRBJ2-3
TGCAGTGGAGGGCGAGCGGCCACAGATACGCAGTATTTT
CSGGRAATDTQYF
>NA|10|NA|TRBV30|TRBJ2-7
TGTGCCTGGAGCTATAACGAGCAGTACTTC
CAWSYNEQYF
>NA|14|NA|TRBV4-3|TRBJ2-1
TGCGCCAGCAGCCAAGATCTGGTTAGAGCTGAGCAGTTCTTC
CASSQDLVRAEQFF
>TRBD1|14|NA|TRBV3-1|TRBJ1-2
TGTGCCAGCAGCCAAGGAGACAGGGGAGGTGGCTACACCTTC
CASSQGDRGGGYTF
>NA|14|NA|TRBV2|TRBJ2-2
TGTGCCAGCAGTGCCGACTTAGGGACCGGGGAGCTGTTTTTT
CASSADLGTGELFF
>TRBD1|13|NA|TRBV14|TRBJ1-2
TGTGCCAGCAGCCAACGGGGACAGGGCGGCTACACCTTC
CASSQRGQGGYTF
>TRBD2|17|NA|TRBV3-1|TRBJ2-1
TGTGCCAGCAGCCAAGATGTAGCGGGAGCTCCCTACAATGAGCAGTTCTTC
CASSQDVAGAPYNEQFF
>NA|12|NA|TRBV29-1|TRBJ2-3
TGCAGCGTTACCACAGGGCAGGATACGCAGTATTTT
CSVTTGQDTQYF
>NA|14|NA|TRBV12-3/TRBV12-4|TRBJ1-5
TGTGCCAGCAGCGGACGGACGGAGAGTCAGCCCCAGCATTTT
CASSGRTESQPQHF
>NA|15|NA|TRBV20-1|TRBJ2-7
TGCAGTGCTAGAGGTTCGTGGGGCAAGGTCTACGAGCAGTACTTC
CSARGSWGKVYEQYF
>TRBD2|16|NA|TRBV12-3/TRBV12-4|TRBJ2-1
TGTGCCAGCAGTCCTCGGACTAGCAGTTGGAAGAATGAGCAGTTCTTC
CASSPRTSSWKNEQFF
>NA|16|NA|TRBV7-2|TRBJ1-2
TGTGCCAGCAGCTTCAGAAGTTTCGGCAGGCAGGATGGCTACACCTTC
CASSFRSFGRQDGYTF
>NA|15|NA|TRBV23-1|TRBJ1-2
TGCGCCAGCAGTCAATCGGGAGTTAAGAACTATGGCTACACCTTC
CASSQSGVKNYGYTF
>NA|12|NA|TRBV24-1|TRBJ2-3
TGTGCCACCAGTGATCGAAGCAATACGCAGTATTTT
CATSDRSNTQYF
>NA|13|NA|TRBV29-1|TRBJ2-7
TGCAGCGTTTCCCAGGGGAGCTCCTACGAGCAGTACTTC
CSVSQGSSYEQYF
>NA|16|NA|TRBV3-1|TRBJ1-3
TGTGCCAGCAGCCAAGATGGATCCAGGGCTGGAAACACCATATATTTT
CASSQDGSRAGNTIYF
>NA|13|NA|TRBV27|TRBJ1-2
TGTGCCAGCAGCAGACGCGACTTCGGAGGCTACACCTTC
CASSRRDFGGYTF
>NA|13|NA|TRBV29-1|TRBJ2-5
TGCAGCGTTGAATTTCTAGCAGAAGAGACCCAGTACTTC
CSVEFLAEETQYF
>NA|13|once|TRBV29-1|TRBJ2-7
TGCAGCGTTGTAGGGGGTGGTGCCTACGAGCAGTACTTC
CSVVGGGAYEQYF
>NA|15|NA|TRBV11-2|TRBJ2-6
TGTGCCAGCAGCACCGATCCCTCTGGGGCCAACGTCCTGACTTTC
CASSTDPSGANVLTF
>NA|9|NA|TRBV28|TRBJ1-2
TGTGCCAGCGGTGGAGGCTACACCTTC
CASGGGYTF
>NA|10|NA|TRBV30|TRBJ1-5
TGTGCCTCAAAGAATCAGCCCCAGCATTTT
CASKNQPQHF
>NA|15|NA|TRBV7-3|TRBJ2-7
TGTGCCAGCAGCTTAAGTCCGGGGCTTACCTACGAGCAGTACTTC
CASSLSPGLTYEQYF
>NA|14|NA|TRBV29-1|TRBJ2-6
TGCAGCGTTGACGGGGGCTCTGGGGCCAACGTCCTGACTTTC
CSVDGGSGANVLTF
>TRBD2|15|NA|TRBV27|TRBJ2-1
TGTGCCAGCAGTGCGCAGACTAGCGGGAACAATGAGCAGTTCTTC
CASSAQTSGNNEQFF
>NA|11|NA|TRBV29-1|TRBJ1-1
TGCAGCGTTGATAAGAACACTGAAGCTTTCTTT
CSVDKNTEAFF
>NA|13|NA|TRBV30|TRBJ2-7
TGTGCCTGGAGTGGGTATGGGGCGGGCGAGCAGTACTTC
CAWSGYGAGEQYF
>NA|14|NA|TRBV6-2/TRBV6-3|TRBJ2-5
TGTGCCAGCAGTTACGACGTGGGATGGGAGACCCAGTACTTC
CASSYDVGWETQYF
>TRBD2|14|NA|TRBV12-3/TRBV12-4|TRBJ2-7
TGTGCCAGCAGTCCCCCGGGAGGCTTCTACGAGCAGTACTTC
CASSPPGGFYEQYF
>TRBD1|13|NA|TRBV6-6|TRBJ1-2
TGTGCCAGCAGTTACAGGACAGGGGACGGCTACACCTTC
CASSYRTGDGYTF
>NA|14|NA|TRBV5-1|TRBJ2-1
TGCGCCAGCAGCCCCGGCTGGTCCTACAATGAGCAGTTCTTC
CASSPGWSYNEQFF
>TRBD1|15|NA|TRBV5-1|TRBJ2-5
TGCGCCAGCAGCTTAGCCGGGACAGGGGAAGAGACCCAGTACTTC
CASSLAGTGEETQYF
>NA|11|NA|TRBV27|TRBJ2-3
TGTGCCACAAAGGCCACAGATACGCAGTATTTT
CATKATDTQYF
>NA|12|NA|TRBV2|TRBJ1-1
TGTGCCAGCAGGAGGACTAACACTGAAGCTTTCTTT
CASRRTNTEAFF